One and the same sample provided the 12 T cell receptor beta chains below, sequenced in a study of blood T cell repertoires in COVID-19. Clones were read by immunoSEQ multiplex PCR, and TCRdb kept only the in-frame ones, dropping some. The data contain about 70,000 clones, 70% to 75% of them singletons. Source material: peripheral blood. Source of these receptors: a man between 65 and 85 years old with acute or convalescent COVID-19.

J is TRBJ1-2 and V is TRBV6-1, with D possibly being TRBD1 (6 bases). This CDR3 contains 15 residues. The germline V gene has CDR1 MNHNS and CDR2 SASEGT. V was shortened by 2 bases and J by 8 bases, with 18 bases between the two germline ends. The CDR3: CASSESVPQGRGYTF. The DNA of the CDR3 is TGTGCCAGCAGTGAAAGCGTTCCACAGGGTCGCGGCTACACCTTC.

This chain connects TRBV11-3 to TRBJ2-2; 14 positions agree with TRBD2. This CDR3 region has 17 residues. Germline trimming cut 5 bases from V and 6 bases from J; bases unmatched to any gene: 8. CDR1 SGHNT and CDR2 YENEEA come from the germline V gene. The CDR3 coding sequence is TGTGCCAGCAGCCCGGGGACTAGCGGGAGAGTCGCCGGGGAGCTGTTTTTT. Translation: CASSPGTSGRVAGELFF. Filled out from reference TRBV11-3 and TRBJ2-2, the complete variable domain reads EAGVVQSPRYKIIEKKQPVAFWCNPISGHNTLYWYLQNLGQGPELLIRYENEEAVDDSQLPKDRFSAERLKGVDSTLKIQPAELGDSAVYLCASSPGTSGRVAGELFFGEGSRLTVL.

The V and J genes are TRBV19 and TRBJ2-7, with 13 bases that match TRBD2. V shed 5 bases, J shed 5 bases, and the junction held 3 bases outside the gene matches. This CDR3 spans 14 amino acids. In germline, CDR1 is LNHDA, CDR2 SQIVND (reference sequence). DNA of the CDR3: TGTGCCAGTAGTGGGGGACTAGCGGGACACGAGCAGTACTTC. Residues: CASSGGLAGHEQYF.

This clone was detected only once. The chain is built from TRBV9 and TRBJ1-6, with D tentatively TRBD1 (6 bases). Trimming shortened V by 1 base and J by 7 bases, and 12 bases separated the two germline ends. The germline CDR1 and CDR2 sequences are SGDLS and YYNGEE. The CDR3 runs to 15 residues. CDR3 amino acids: CASSVSGDGNSPLHF. CDR3 bases: TGTGCCAGCAGCGTATCAGGGGATGGGAATTCACCCCTCCACTTT.

The chain has TRBV18 and TRBJ1-4, with D maybe TRBD1 (6 bases). Germline V gene data show CDR1 as KGHSH and CDR2 as LQKENI. V dropped 6 bases and J dropped 0 bases, with 14 bases sitting between them. The length of the CDR3 is 16 residues. The CDR3 loop is CASSQGRGATNEKLFF. The CDR3 DNA reads as TGTGCCAGCTCTCAGGGCAGGGGAGCAACTAATGAAAAACTGTTTTTT.

The count of this clone is one. V usage is TRBV7-8 and J usage is TRBJ2-7, with a weak D call TRBD2 (5 bases). Germline V CDR1 and CDR2: SGHVS, FQNEAQ. This CDR3 has 13 residues. Trimming took off 4 bases at V and 3 bases at J, with 10 bases between the two ends. CDR3 bases: TGTGCCAGCAGCTCCACCGGGAACTACGAGCAGTACTTC. The encoded protein is CASSSTGNYEQYF.

The chain joins TRBV19 to TRBJ2-5, with 7 bases identical to TRBD2. Germline CDR1 and CDR2: LNHDA and SQIVND (reference sequence). The CDR3 consists of 13 residues. V shed 5 bases and J 0 bases; nucleotides not matched to a gene: 0. The CDR3, as DNA: TGTGCCAGTAGTCTAGCGGACCAAGAGACCCAGTACTTC. Its translation is CASSLADQETQYF. Full variable domain (missing parts from reference TRBV19 and TRBJ2-5): DGGITQSPKYLFRKEGQNVTLSCEQNLNHDAMYWYRQDPGQGLRLIYYSQIVNDFQKGDIAEGYSVSREKKESFPLTVTSAQKNPTAFYLCASSLADQETQYFGPGTRLLVL.

The chain combines TRBV7-8 with TRBJ2-7, with a tentative D call TRBD1 (6 bases). V dropped 1 base and J dropped 4 bases, with 11 bases sitting between them. The CDR3 covers 14 residues. Germline CDR1 and CDR2: SGHVS and FQNEAQ. The CDR3 protein is CASSLDAGAYEQYF. The CDR3 bases are TGTGCCAGCAGCTTAGACGCAGGGGCTTACGAGCAGTACTTC.

This rearrangement joins TRBV28 to TRBJ1-3; 9 bases are shared with TRBD1. This CDR3 has 17 amino acids. The germline gives CDR1 MDHEN, CDR2 SYDVKM. Trimming removed 5 bases from V and 0 bases from J; junction bases left unmatched: 8. CDR3 protein: CASSTTGGRGSGNTIYF. The CDR3 DNA follows: TGTGCCAGCAGTACGACAGGGGGAAGAGGCTCTGGAAACACCATATATTTT.

The chain is built from TRBV11-3 and TRBJ2-7; 7 bases are a match to TRBD2. Per germline, CDR1 SGHNT and CDR2 YENEEA. The CDR3 covers 15 residues. The trim removed 3 bases at V and 2 bases at J, leaving 7 bases unmatched. CDR3: CASSFTWREPYEQYF. In DNA, the CDR3 is TGTGCCAGCAGCTTTACGTGGCGGGAGCCCTACGAGCAGTACTTC.

This rearrangement joins TRBV18 to TRBJ1-2, with a possible D match to TRBD1 (5 bases). V was pared by 6 bases and J by 6 bases, with 14 bases between. The germline CDR1 and CDR2 sequences are KGHSH and LQKENI. The CDR3 is made up of 13 amino acids. This CDR3 reads CASSPSGENGYTF. CDR3 sequence (DNA): TGTGCCAGCTCCCCCTCGGGGGAAAATGGCTACACCTTC.

This sequence joins TRBV11-2 and TRBJ2-1, with 7 bases identical to TRBD2. J was trimmed by 6 bases and V by 8 bases; bases with no gene match: 7. Germline V gene sequence: CDR1 SGHAT, CDR2 FQNNGV. The length of the CDR3 is 13 residues. The CDR3 DNA sequence: TGTGCCAGCGGCGGCGGGAGCGGCAATGAGCAGTTCTTC. Protein sequence: CASGGGSGNEQFF.